This T cell receptor (beta chain) was recorded in a study of beta chain features in type 1 diabetes. Study-level findings and limits: Across patients, naive, central memory and Treg TCRB repertoires exhibited apparently greater similarity than was observed across healthy donors.

Concerning this clone itself: The antigen is unknown.

Germline values: CDR1 SGHDT, CDR2 YYEEEE. The CDR3 has 14 residues. The ends were cut back, 1 base at V and 2 bases at J, with 10 bases in the middle. Expressed TCRB transcripts got sequenced, as all isolated RNA was reverse transcribed. Clones were read by immunoSEQ multiplex PCR, and TCRdb kept only the in-frame ones, dropping some. Of nearly 250,000 clones in the sample, 12% to 15% are singletons; the top ten hold more than 0.025%. The chain carries TRBV5-6 and TRBJ2-7, with D tentatively TRBD1 (6 bases). This clonotype was sampled from a middle-aged woman in good health. Sequenced: naive CD4+ T cells from blood. CDR3 DNA sequence: TGTGCCAGCAGCTTGACAGGGCAAGCCTACGAGCAGTACTTC. Protein sequence: CASSLTGQAYEQYF.